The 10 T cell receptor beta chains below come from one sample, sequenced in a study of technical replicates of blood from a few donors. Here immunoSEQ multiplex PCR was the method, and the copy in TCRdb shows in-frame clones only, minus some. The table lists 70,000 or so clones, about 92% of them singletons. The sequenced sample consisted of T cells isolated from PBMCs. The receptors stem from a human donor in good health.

CDR3 coding DNA: TGTGCCAGCAGCTTCACCGGGGAGCTGTTTTTT. It specifies CASSFTGELFF. The chain employs TRBV6-1 and TRBJ2-2; no reliable D call. This CDR3 has 11 residues. Per the germline V gene, CDR1 is MNHNS and CDR2 is SASEGT. V lost 6 bases, J lost 4 bases, and 3 bases lay in between.

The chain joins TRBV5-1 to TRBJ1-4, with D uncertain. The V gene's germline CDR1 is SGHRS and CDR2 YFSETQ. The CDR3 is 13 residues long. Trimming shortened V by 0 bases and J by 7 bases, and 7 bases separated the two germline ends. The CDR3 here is CASSLGRSEKLFF. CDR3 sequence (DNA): TGCGCCAGCAGCTTGGGGAGGAGTGAAAAACTGTTTTTT.

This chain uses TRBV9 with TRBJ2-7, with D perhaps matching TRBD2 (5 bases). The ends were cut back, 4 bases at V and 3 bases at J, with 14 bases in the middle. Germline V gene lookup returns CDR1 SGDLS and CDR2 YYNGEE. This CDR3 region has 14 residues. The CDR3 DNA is TGTGCCAGCAGCAAGGAGGACGGACTCTACGAGCAGTACTTC. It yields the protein CASSKEDGLYEQYF.

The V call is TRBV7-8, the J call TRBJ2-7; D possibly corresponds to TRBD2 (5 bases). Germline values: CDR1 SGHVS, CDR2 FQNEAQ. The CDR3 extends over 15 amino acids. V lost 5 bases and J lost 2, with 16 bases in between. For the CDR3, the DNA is TGTGCCAGCAGCCTCCCGACGGGGTTCGCCTACGAGCAGTACTTC. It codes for CASSLPTGFAYEQYF.

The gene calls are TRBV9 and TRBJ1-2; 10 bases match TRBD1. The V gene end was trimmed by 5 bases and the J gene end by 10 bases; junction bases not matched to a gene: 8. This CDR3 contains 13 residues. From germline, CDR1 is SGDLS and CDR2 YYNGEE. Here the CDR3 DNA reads TGTGCCAGCAGAGCGGGACAGGGGTTTACCTACACCTTC. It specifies CASRAGQGFTYTF.

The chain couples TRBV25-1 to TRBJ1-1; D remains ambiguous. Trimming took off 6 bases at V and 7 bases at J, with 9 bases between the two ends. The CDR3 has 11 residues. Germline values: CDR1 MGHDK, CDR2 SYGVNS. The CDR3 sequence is CASSLHNEAFF. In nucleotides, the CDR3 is TGTGCCAGCAGCCTTCACAATGAAGCTTTCTTT.

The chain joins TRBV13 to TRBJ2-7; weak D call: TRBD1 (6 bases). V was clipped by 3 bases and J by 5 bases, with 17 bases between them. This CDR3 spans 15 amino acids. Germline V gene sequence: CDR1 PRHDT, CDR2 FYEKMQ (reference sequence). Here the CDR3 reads CASSFGGTGTDEQYF. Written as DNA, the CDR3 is TGTGCCAGCAGCTTTGGTGGTACAGGGACGGACGAGCAGTACTTC.

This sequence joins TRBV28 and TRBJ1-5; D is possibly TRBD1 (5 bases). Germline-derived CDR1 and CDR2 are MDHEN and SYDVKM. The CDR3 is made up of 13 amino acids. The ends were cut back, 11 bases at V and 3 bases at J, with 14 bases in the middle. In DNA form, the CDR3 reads TGTGCCGGAGCAGCGACAGTCAATCAGCCCCAGCATTTT. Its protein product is CAGAATVNQPQHF.

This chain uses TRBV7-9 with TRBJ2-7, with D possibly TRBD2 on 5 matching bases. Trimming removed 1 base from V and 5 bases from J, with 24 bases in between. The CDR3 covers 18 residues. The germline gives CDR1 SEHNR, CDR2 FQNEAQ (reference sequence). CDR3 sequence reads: CASSLVTGWGVKVDEQYF. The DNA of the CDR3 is TGTGCCAGCAGCTTAGTAACCGGGTGGGGAGTAAAGGTGGACGAGCAGTACTTC.

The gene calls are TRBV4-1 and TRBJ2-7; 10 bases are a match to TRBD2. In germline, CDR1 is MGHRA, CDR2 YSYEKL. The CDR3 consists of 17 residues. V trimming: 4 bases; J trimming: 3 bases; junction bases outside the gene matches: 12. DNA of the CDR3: TGCGCCAGCAGCCCATTCTTTGGACTAGCGGTAGTCTACGAGCAGTACTTC. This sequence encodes CASSPFFGLAVVYEQYF.